Included here is one TCR beta chain sequence, with context. Its antigen is unknown. This sample stems from a study of cytomegalovirus exposure and HLA in healthy donors. Findings and limits, study-wide: About 87% or about 30% of the time was how often most TCR beta V segments were productive, according to an earlier analysis. Investigators reported 164 TCR beta chains as tied to cytomegalovirus.

The PCR ran on 60 Vbeta and 13 Jbeta primers. Repertoires were generated with immunoSEQ multiplex PCR, while TCRdb's copy carries only in-frame clones and drops some. The sample yields over 150,000 clones, roughly four fifths seen once. Trimming took off 5 bases at V and 6 bases at J, with 15 bases between the two ends. CDR3 size: 14 residues. CDR1 and CDR2 (germline): SGHDT, YYEEEE. The chain uses TRBV5-6 and TRBJ2-1; D might be TRBD1 (6 bases). The sequenced sample was PBMCs. This TCR derives from a man between 35 and 55 years old in good health and CMV-seronegative. CDR3 residues: CASRGQGQANEQFF. As DNA, the CDR3 is TGTGCCAGCAGGGGGCAGGGGCAGGCCAATGAGCAGTTCTTC. The complete variable domain, with remaining parts taken from reference TRBV5-6 and TRBJ2-1, reads DAGVTQSPTHLIKTRGQQVTLRCSPKSGHDTVSWYQQALGQGPQFIFQYYEEEERQRGNFPDRFSGHQFPNYSSELNVNALLLGDSALYLCASRGQGQANEQFFGPGTRLTVL.